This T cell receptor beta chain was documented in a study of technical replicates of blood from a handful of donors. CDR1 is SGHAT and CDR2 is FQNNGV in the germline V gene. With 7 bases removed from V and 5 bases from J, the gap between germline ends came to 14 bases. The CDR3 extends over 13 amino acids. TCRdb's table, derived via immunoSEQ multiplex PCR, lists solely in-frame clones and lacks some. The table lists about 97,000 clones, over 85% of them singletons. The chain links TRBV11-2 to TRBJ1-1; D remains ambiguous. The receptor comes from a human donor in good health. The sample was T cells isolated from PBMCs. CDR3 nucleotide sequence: TGTGCCAGCATGTACGGGAAAGATACTGAAGCTTTCTTT. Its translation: CASMYGKDTEAFF.